What follows are 7 T cell receptor beta chains derived from one specimen sequenced in a study of Graves' ophthalmopathy and Graves' hyperthyroidism. The authors amplified TCR beta CDR3 regions, and they did so from RNA transcripts for repertoire sequencing. A first-round RT-PCR used HTBI primers, followed by a second-round multiplex PCR. TCRdb called the multiplex PCR reads again in MiXCR, with one record for every CDR3 protein. This table has about 700,000 distinct CDR3 sequences, 35% to 50% appearing once. The specimen was peripheral blood. The source of these receptors is an adult man with Graves' ophthalmopathy.

Many counts were recorded for this clonotype. The chain is built from TRBV20-1 and TRBJ1-1; D possibly corresponds to TRBD1 (6 bases). The CDR3 spans 15 residues. Per germline, CDR1 DFQATT and CDR2 SNEGSKA (reference sequence). V was shortened by 0 bases and J by 4 bases, with 15 bases between the two germline ends. CDR3 amino acids: CSARDSGAAGTEAFF. The DNA of the CDR3 is TGCAGTGCTAGAGATTCGGGGGCCGCAGGCACTGAAGCTTTCTTT.

This chain connects TRBV2 to TRBJ1-3, with 9 bases lining up with TRBD1. The CDR3 extends over 15 amino acids. Per germline, CDR1 SNHLY and CDR2 FYNNEI. J was trimmed by 0 bases and V by 6 bases; bases with no gene match: 3. The CDR3 region has the DNA TGTGCCAGCAGCGGGGACAGGGACTCTGGAAACACCATATATTTT. Translation: CASSGDRDSGNTIYF. The variable domain in full, with the rest retrieved from reference TRBV2 and TRBJ1-3, is EPEVTQTPSHQVTQMGQEVILRCVPISNHLYFYWYRQILGQKVEFLVSFYNNEISEKSEIFDDQFSVERPDGSNFTLKIRSTKLEDSAMYFCASSGDRDSGNTIYFGEGSWLTVV.

Here the CDR3 DNA reads TGCGCCAGCAGCCCCCGGACAGGGGGCGACTATGGCTACACCTTC. Translated: CASSPRTGGDYGYTF. This chain uses TRBV5-1 with TRBJ1-2; TRBD1 matches at 11 bases. Germline-derived CDR1 and CDR2 are SGHRS and YFSETQ. The CDR3 has 15 residues. Trimming at V came to 4 bases and at J to 3 bases, leaving 5 bases not matched to a gene. The full variable domain, rest sourced from reference TRBV5-1 and TRBJ1-2, is KAGVTQTPRYLIKTRGQQVTLSCSPISGHRSVSWYQQTPGQGLQFLFEYFSETQRNKGNFPGRFSGRQFSNSRSEMNVSTLELGDSALYLCASSPRTGGDYGYTFGSGTRLTVV.

This clonotype was recorded only once. The rearrangement joins TRBV25-1 to TRBJ1-2; 8 bases fit TRBD1. From germline, CDR1 is MGHDK and CDR2 SYGVNS. The CDR3 sequence is 17 residues long. J lost 8 bases, V lost 0 bases, and 14 bases had no gene match. The CDR3 protein is CASSEYAPDRDFDGYTF. CDR3 coding DNA: TGTGCCAGCAGTGAATACGCTCCGGACAGGGACTTCGACGGCTACACCTTC.

This clonotype was seen ten or more times. The V call is TRBV10-3, the J call TRBJ1-6, with D maybe TRBD1 (5 bases). Germline V lookup: CDR1 ENHRY, CDR2 SYGVKD. Trimming pared 10 bases from V and 3 bases from J, leaving 16 bases between. This CDR3 is 15 amino acids long. Here the CDR3 reads CASRVRGNYNSPLHF. In nucleotides, the CDR3 is TGTGCCAGCAGGGTGAGGGGAAACTATAATTCACCCCTCCACTTT.

This clonotype was detected many times. V and J are TRBV9 and TRBJ1-1; the D is unclear. V was shortened by 4 bases and J by 3 bases, with 10 bases between the two germline ends. The CDR3 loop spans 13 amino acids. Germline V gives CDR1 SGDLS, CDR2 YYNGEE. CDR3 sequence: CASSSYSDTEAFF. CDR3 DNA sequence: TGTGCCAGCAGCTCCTATTCCGACACTGAAGCTTTCTTT.

The gene calls are TRBV5-4 and TRBJ1-3; D is possibly TRBD1 (6 bases). Trimming cost V 5 bases and J 7 bases, with 13 bases left between them. This CDR3 is built from 13 residues. Germline CDR1 reads SGHNT; CDR2 reads YYREEE (reference sequence). The CDR3 spells CASSPDSQNTIYF. DNA of the CDR3: TGTGCCAGCAGTCCGGACAGCCAGAACACCATATATTTT.